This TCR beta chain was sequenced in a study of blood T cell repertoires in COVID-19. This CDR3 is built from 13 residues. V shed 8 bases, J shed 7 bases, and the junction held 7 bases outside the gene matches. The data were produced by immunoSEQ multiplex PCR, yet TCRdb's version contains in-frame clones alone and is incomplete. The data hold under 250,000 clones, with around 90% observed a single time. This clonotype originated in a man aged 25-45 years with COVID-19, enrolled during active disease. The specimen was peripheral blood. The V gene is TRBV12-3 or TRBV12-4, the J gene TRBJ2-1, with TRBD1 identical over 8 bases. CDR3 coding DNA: TGTGCCAGCGGGGGACAGGAACCTAATGAGCAGTTCTTC. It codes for CASGGQEPNEQFF.